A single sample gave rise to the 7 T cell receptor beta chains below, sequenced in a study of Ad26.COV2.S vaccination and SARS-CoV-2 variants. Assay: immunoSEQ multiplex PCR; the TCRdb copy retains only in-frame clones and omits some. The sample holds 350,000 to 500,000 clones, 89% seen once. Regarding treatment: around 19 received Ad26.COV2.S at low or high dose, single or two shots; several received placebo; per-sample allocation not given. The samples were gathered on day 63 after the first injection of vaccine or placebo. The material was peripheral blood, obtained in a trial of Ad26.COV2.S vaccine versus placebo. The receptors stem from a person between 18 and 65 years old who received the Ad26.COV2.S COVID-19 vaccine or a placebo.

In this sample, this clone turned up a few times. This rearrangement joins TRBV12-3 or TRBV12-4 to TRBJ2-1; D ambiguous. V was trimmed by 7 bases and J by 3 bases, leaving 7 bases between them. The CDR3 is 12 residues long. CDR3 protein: CASTFRYNEQFF. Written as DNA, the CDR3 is TGTGCCAGCACCTTCCGCTACAATGAGCAGTTCTTC.

The CDR3, as DNA: TGTGCCAGCAGCTTTTCACCGGGCTACGAGCAGTACGTC. Amino acids: CASSFSPGYEQYV. The chain carries TRBV11-2 and TRBJ2-7; D is unclear. The length of the CDR3 is 13 residues. Germline V gives CDR1 SGHAT, CDR2 FQNNGV. Between the trimmed V and J ends, which lost 3 bases and 3 bases, there was a span of 9 bases.

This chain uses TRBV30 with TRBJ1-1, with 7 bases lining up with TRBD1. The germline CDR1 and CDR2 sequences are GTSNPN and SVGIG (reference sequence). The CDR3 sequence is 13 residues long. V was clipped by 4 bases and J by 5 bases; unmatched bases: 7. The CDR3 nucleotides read TGTGCCTGGATGGGGGACAGCGCGACTGAAGCTTTCTTT. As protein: CAWMGDSATEAFF.

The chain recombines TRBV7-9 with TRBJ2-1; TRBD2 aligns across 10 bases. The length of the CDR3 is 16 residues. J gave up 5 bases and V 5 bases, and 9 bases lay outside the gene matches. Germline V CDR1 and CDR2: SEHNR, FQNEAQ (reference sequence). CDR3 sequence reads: CASSPPGTSVDNEQFF. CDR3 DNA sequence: TGTGCCAGCAGCCCACCCGGGACTAGCGTAGACAATGAGCAGTTCTTC.

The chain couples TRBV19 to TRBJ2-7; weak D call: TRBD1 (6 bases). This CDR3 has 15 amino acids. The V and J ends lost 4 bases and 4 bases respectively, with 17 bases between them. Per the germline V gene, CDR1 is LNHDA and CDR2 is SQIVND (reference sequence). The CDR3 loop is CASSTRQATEYEQYF. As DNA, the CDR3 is TGTGCCAGTAGTACACGACAGGCCACCGAATACGAGCAGTACTTC.

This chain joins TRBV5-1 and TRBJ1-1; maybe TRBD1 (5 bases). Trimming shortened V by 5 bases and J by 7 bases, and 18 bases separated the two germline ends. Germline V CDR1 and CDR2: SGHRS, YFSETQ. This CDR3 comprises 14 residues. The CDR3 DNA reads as TGCGCCAGCAGTCCAATTGAGGGGAACTTTGAAGCTTTCTTT. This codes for CASSPIEGNFEAFF.

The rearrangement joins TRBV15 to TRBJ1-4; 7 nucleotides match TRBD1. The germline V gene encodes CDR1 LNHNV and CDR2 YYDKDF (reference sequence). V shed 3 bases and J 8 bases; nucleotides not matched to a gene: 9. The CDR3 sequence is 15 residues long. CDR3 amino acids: CATSRAQQGREKLFF. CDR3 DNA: TGTGCCACCAGCAGGGCCCAACAGGGGAGGGAAAAACTGTTTTTT.